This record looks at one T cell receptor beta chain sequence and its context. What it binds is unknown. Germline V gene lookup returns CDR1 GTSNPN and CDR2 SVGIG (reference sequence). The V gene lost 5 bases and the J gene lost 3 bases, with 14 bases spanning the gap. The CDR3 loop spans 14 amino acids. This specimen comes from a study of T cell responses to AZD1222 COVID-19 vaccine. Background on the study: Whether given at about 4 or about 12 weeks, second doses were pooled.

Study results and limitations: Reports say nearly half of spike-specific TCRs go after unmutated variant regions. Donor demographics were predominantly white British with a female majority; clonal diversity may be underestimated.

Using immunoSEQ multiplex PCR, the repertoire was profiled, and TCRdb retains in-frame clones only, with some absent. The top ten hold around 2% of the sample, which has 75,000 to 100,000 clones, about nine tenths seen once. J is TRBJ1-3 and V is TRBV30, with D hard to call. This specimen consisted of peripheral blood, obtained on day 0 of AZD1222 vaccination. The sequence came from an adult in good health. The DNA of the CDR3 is TGTGCCTGGCGCATCGGTTCAGATGGAAACACCATATATTTT. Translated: CAWRIGSDGNTIYF.